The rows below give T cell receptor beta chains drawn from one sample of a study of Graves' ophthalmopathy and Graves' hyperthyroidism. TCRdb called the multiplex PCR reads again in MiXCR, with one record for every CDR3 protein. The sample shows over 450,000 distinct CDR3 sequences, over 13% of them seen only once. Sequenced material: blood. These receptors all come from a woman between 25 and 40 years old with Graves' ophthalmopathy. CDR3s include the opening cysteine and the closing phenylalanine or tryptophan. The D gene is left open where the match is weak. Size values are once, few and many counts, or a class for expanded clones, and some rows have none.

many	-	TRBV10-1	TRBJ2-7	TGCGCCAGCAGTGACCCGGGACTGGGAGTGTACGAGCAGTACTTC	CASSDPGLGVYEQYF
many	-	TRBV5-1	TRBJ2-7	TGCGCCAGCAGCCGGAGGGACGGTGGGTACGAGCAGTACTTC	CASSRRDGGYEQYF
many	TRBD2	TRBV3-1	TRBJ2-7	TGTGCCAGCAGCCAAGAGTCCGGGAGGCCATTCGAGCAGTACTTC	CASSQESGRPFEQYF
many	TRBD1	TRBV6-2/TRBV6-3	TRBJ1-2	TGTGCCAGCAGTTACTCGAAGGAAGGGGGCGATGATATCTATGGCTACACCTTC	CASSYSKEGGDDIYGYTF
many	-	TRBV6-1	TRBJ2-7	TGTGCCAGCGGGGACCCACCTGTATACGAGCAGTACTTC	CASGDPPVYEQYF
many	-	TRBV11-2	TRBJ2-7	TGTGCCAGCAGCCCACGACTGTCCACCTACGAGCAGTACTTC	CASSPRLSTYEQYF
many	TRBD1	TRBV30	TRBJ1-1	TGTGCCTGGAGTAATCCGGGACAGGGCTTAGCTTTCTTT	CAWSNPGQGLAFF
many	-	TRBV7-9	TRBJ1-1	TGTGCCAGCAGCTTAGGAAGGGTTGCTGAAGCTTTCTTT	CASSLGRVAEAFF
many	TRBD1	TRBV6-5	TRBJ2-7	TGTGCCAGCAGTTCCGATTGGGACAGCAGCTCCTACGAGCAGTACTTC	CASSSDWDSSSYEQYF
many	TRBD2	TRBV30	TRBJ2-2	TGTGCCTGGAGTGTATTGGCAGGGACTAACGGGGAGCTGTTTTTT	CAWSVLAGTNGELFF
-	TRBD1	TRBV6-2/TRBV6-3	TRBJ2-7	TGTGCCAGCAGTCGGACAGGGTTAAACTACGAGCAGTACTTC	CASSRTGLNYEQYF
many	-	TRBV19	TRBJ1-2	TGTGCCAGTAGTACGGGACGCTTTGGCTACACCTTC	CASSTGRFGYTF
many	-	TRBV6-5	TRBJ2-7	TGTGCCAGCAGATTACTAATGGGTTCCGAGCAGTACTTC	CASRLLMGSEQYF
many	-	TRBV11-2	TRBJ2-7	TGTGCCAGCAGCTTAGAGGGCGGGAACCCCTACGAGCAGTACTTC	CASSLEGGNPYEQYF
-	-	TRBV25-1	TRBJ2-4	TGTGCCAGCAGTGAATTCGGACAGCCGAGGGAAAACATTCAGTACTTC	CASSEFGQPRENIQYF
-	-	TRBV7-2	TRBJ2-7	TGTGCCAGCAGCTTAGTGGCAGGGAGTAGGGACGAGCAGTACTTC	CASSLVAGSRDEQYF
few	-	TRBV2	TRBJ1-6	TGTGTCAGCAGAGAAAGTAATTCACCCCTCCACTTT	CVSRESNSPLHF
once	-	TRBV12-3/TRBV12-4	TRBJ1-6	TGTGTCAGCGCCAGACCGGACAATTCACCCCTCCACTTT	CVSARPDNSPLHF
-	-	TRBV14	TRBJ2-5	TGTGCCAGCAGCCAAGCACAAGAGACCCAGTACTTC	CASSQAQETQYF
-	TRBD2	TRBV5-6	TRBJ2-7	TGTGCCAGCAGCATTTTGCGACTAGCGGCAACCTACGAGCAGTACTTC	CASSILRLAATYEQYF
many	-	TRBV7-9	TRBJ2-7	TGTGCCAGCAGCCCGAGTTTAGGGGGCTCCTACGAGCAGTACTTC	CASSPSLGGSYEQYF
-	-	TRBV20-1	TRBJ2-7	TGCAGTGCTAGAGATGTTGGGCGCCCGACCTACGAGCAGTACTTC	CSARDVGRPTYEQYF
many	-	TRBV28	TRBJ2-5	TGTGCCAGCGTCCCAGGGGCGGTAGAGGGAGAGACCCAGTACTTC	CASVPGAVEGETQYF
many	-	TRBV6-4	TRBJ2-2	TGTGCCAGCAGAGCTGGGGATGACACCGGGGAGCTGCTTTTT	CASRAGDDTGELLF
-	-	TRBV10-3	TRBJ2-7	TGTGCCACCCGCGAGGGGGGGGCCTACGAGCAGTACTTC	CATREGGAYEQYF
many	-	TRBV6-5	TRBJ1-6	TGTGCCAGCAGTTACCCCTTGGACGACGGGAGATCCTATAATTCACCCCTCCACTTT	CASSYPLDDGRSYNSPLHF
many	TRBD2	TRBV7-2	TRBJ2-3	TGTGCCAGCAGCTTAGCGTCTAGCGGGGCCACAGATACGCAGTATTTT	CASSLASSGATDTQYF